The 30 T cell receptor beta chains below come from one sample, sequenced in a study of blood T cell repertoires in COVID-19. The protocol was immunoSEQ multiplex PCR, while the TCRdb copy is restricted to in-frame clones and leaves out a portion. The data contain about 130,000 clones, roughly 80% of them singletons. The sample was peripheral blood. The receptor set was obtained from a woman older than 75 with acute or convalescent COVID-19.

The J gene is TRBJ1-2, the V gene TRBV5-8, with D possibly being TRBD1 (6 bases). The CDR3 loop spans 16 amino acids. The V gene's germline CDR1 is SGHTS and CDR2 YDEGEE. The V end lost 7 bases, the J end lost 6 bases, and 25 bases lay between the germline ends. The DNA for the CDR3 is TGTGCCAGCTTCCTCGGGGGGCGAAGGAGTTTGAATGGCTACACCTTC. Its translation: CASFLGGRRSLNGYTF.

The J gene is TRBJ2-3, the V gene TRBV7-2; tentatively, D is TRBD2 (5 bases). The germline V gene encodes CDR1 SGHTA and CDR2 FQGNSA. This CDR3 has 15 amino acids. The germline V and J ends were trimmed by 5 bases and 2 bases, with 14 bases remaining between them. This chain's CDR3 is CASSLGELLTDTQYF. The CDR3 region has the DNA TGTGCCAGCAGCCTGGGAGAATTACTCACAGATACGCAGTATTTT. The variable domain in full, with the rest retrieved from reference TRBV7-2 and TRBJ2-3, is GAGVSQSPSNKVTEKGKDVELRCDPISGHTALYWYRQSLGQGLEFLIYFQGNSAPDKSGLPSDRFSAERTGGSVSTLTIQRTQQEDSAVYLCASSLGELLTDTQYFGPGTRLTVL.

This clone has just one count. The chain joins TRBV6-2 or TRBV6-3 to TRBJ2-3; 10 positions match TRBD2. The CDR3 is 16 residues long. In germline, CDR1 is MNHEY, CDR2 SVGEGT. J gave up 6 bases and V 2 bases, and 8 bases lay outside the gene matches. The CDR3 sequence is CASSYGLAGVQDTQYF. Here the CDR3 DNA reads TGTGCCAGCAGTTACGGGCTAGCGGGGGTCCAGGATACGCAGTATTTT.

V gene TRBV7-3 combines with J gene TRBJ1-2; D is uncertain. This CDR3 region has 15 residues. Trimming removed 5 bases from V and 4 bases from J, with 17 bases in between. CDR1 and CDR2 (germline): SGHTA, FQGTGA. CDR3 in amino acids: CASSPQPQSPYGYTF. CDR3 nucleotide sequence: TGTGCCAGCAGCCCACAACCACAGAGTCCCTATGGCTACACCTTC.

The J gene is TRBJ2-3, the V gene TRBV2; the match to TRBD2 covers 9 bases. The CDR3 spans 18 residues. CDR1 and CDR2 from the germline V gene are SNHLY and FYNNEI. Trimming removed 3 bases from V and 1 base from J; junction bases left unmatched: 11. The CDR3 here is CASSDYAQRGVGTDTQYF. For the CDR3, the DNA is TGTGCCAGCAGTGATTACGCCCAGCGGGGGGTCGGCACAGATACGCAGTATTTT. The whole variable domain, remainder taken from reference TRBV2 and TRBJ2-3, is EPEVTQTPSHQVTQMGQEVILRCVPISNHLYFYWYRQILGQKVEFLVSFYNNEISEKSEIFDDQFSVERPDGSNFTLKIRSTKLEDSAMYFCASSDYAQRGVGTDTQYFGPGTRLTVL.

The V and J genes are TRBV18 and TRBJ2-5; the D gene is possibly TRBD2 (5 bases). The CDR3 is 13 amino acids. The germline V gene encodes CDR1 KGHSH and CDR2 LQKENI. V gave up 5 bases and J gave up 5 bases, with 12 bases separating them. The CDR3 coding sequence is TGTGCCAGCTCATCATTGCGGGTGGAGACCCAGTACTTC. It encodes CASSSLRVETQYF. The variable domain in full, completed from reference TRBV18 and TRBJ2-5, reads NAGVMQNPRHLVRRRGQEARLRCSPMKGHSHVYWYRQLPEEGLKFMVYLQKENIIDESGMPKERFSAEFPKEGPSILRIQQVVRGDSAAYFCASSSLRVETQYFGPGTRLLVL.

This chain links TRBV11-2 with TRBJ2-5; 7 bases fit TRBD1. The CDR3 has 15 amino acids. Germline CDR1 reads SGHAT; CDR2 reads FQNNGV. The trim removed 5 bases at V and 5 bases at J, leaving 11 bases unmatched. The CDR3 nucleotides are TGTGCCAGCAGCCTATTCGACAGGGCGGGCGAGACCCAGTACTTC. Its protein product is CASSLFDRAGETQYF.

This chain joins TRBV11-2 and TRBJ1-2; maybe TRBD1 (5 bases). CDR1 and CDR2 (germline): SGHAT, FQNNGV. V was pared by 5 bases and J by 2 bases, with 9 bases between. The CDR3 has 13 amino acids. The CDR3 DNA sequence: TGTGCCAGCAGCCCGACAGAGAACTATGGCTACACCTTC. Its translation: CASSPTENYGYTF.

V gene TRBV6-5 combines with J gene TRBJ1-2, with D perhaps matching TRBD1 (6 bases). Germline loops: CDR1 MNHEY, CDR2 SVGAGI. V lost 6 bases to trimming and J lost 0 bases, with 11 bases between them. The CDR3 runs 14 residues. The DNA for the CDR3 is TGTGCCAGCAGCCCCGACAGGACTAACTATGGCTACACCTTC. This translates into CASSPDRTNYGYTF.

The J gene is TRBJ2-1, the V gene TRBV10-3; perhaps TRBD1 as D (6 bases). Trimming removed 3 bases at V and 4 bases at J, with 13 bases between. Germline lookup yields CDR1 ENHRY and CDR2 SYGVKD. The CDR3 is 15 amino acids. The CDR3 sequence: CAISESGARYNEQFF. The CDR3, as DNA: TGTGCCATCAGTGAATCAGGGGCCAGATACAATGAGCAGTTCTTC.

V and J are TRBV21-1 and TRBJ2-6; the DNA was not used to check the table's D call, TRBD2. TRBV21-1 is a pseudogene. The CDR3 is 19 amino acids. CDR3 DNA sequence: TGTGCCAGCAGCAAAGTGTGGAGTAGCGGGGGCTCTGGGGCCAACGTCCTGACTTTC. It encodes CASSKVWSSGGSGANVLTF.

V usage is TRBV4-1 and J usage is TRBJ1-2; tentative D call: TRBD1 (5 bases). The germline V and J ends were trimmed by 7 bases and 5 bases, with 14 bases remaining between them. This CDR3 contains 13 residues. The germline V gene has CDR1 MGHRA and CDR2 YSYEKL. Here the CDR3 DNA reads TGCGCCAGCACCTCCTTAACAGGATATGGCTACACCTTC. It translates to CASTSLTGYGYTF.

The rearrangement uses TRBV4-3 and TRBJ2-2; maybe TRBD2 (6 bases). Germline CDR1 and CDR2: LGHNA and YSLEER. The length of the CDR3 is 16 residues. V lost 0 bases to trimming and J lost 6 bases, with 14 bases between them. The CDR3 nucleotides are TGCGCCAGCAGCCAAGATGGTTGGGGCGGGGCCGGGGAGCTGTTTTTT. Protein sequence: CASSQDGWGGAGELFF.

This chain connects TRBV6-2 or TRBV6-3 to TRBJ1-6; perhaps TRBD1 as D (6 bases). The germline CDR1 and CDR2 sequences are MNHEY and SVGEGT. Between the trimmed V and J ends, which lost 2 bases and 8 bases, there was a span of 7 bases. This CDR3 region has 13 residues. The CDR3 region is CASSYNRDSPLHF. The CDR3 coding sequence is TGTGCCAGCAGTTACAACAGGGATTCACCCCTCCACTTT.

The gene calls are TRBV7-3 and TRBJ2-1, with TRBD2 matching 14 bases. Germline loops: CDR1 SGHTA, CDR2 FQGTGA. The ends lost 1 base at V and 6 bases at J; junction bases unmatched: 11. CDR3 size: 19 residues. CDR3: CASSLIGGLAGGQVNEQFF. In nucleotides, the CDR3 is TGTGCCAGCAGCTTAATAGGAGGACTAGCGGGGGGCCAGGTCAATGAGCAGTTCTTC.

The sample holds one count of this clone. The chain links TRBV28 to TRBJ1-5, with D perhaps matching TRBD1 (6 bases). The CDR3 is 14 amino acids. Germline CDR1 MDHEN, CDR2 SYDVKM. V lost 5 bases and J 5 bases, leaving 13 bases between the germline ends. This CDR3 reads CASSRSQGYQPQHF. The CDR3 nucleotides read TGTGCCAGCAGTCGATCCCAGGGGTATCAGCCCCAGCATTTT.

CDR3 region: CASSLGASANEQFF. In DNA, the CDR3 is TGTGCCAGCAGCTTAGGGGCCAGCGCGAATGAGCAGTTCTTC. The chain combines TRBV7-3 with TRBJ2-1; possible D gene TRBD1, 5 bases. The CDR3 length is 14 residues. Germline loops: CDR1 SGHTA, CDR2 FQGTGA. Deletions cut 2 bases from V and 7 bases from J, with 12 bases between.

This clone was counted only a few times. CDR3 sequence reads: CASSIQGSGGYTF. CDR3 nucleotide sequence: TGTGCCAGCAGTATACAGGGGTCGGGCGGCTACACCTTC. V gene TRBV27 combines with J gene TRBJ1-2; TRBD1 agrees at 7 bases. Germline CDR1 MNHEY, CDR2 SMNVEV (reference sequence). J was trimmed by 8 bases and V by 5 bases; bases with no gene match: 8. The CDR3 spans 13 residues.

The gene calls are TRBV18 and TRBJ1-3, with a possible D match to TRBD1 (6 bases). Per germline, CDR1 KGHSH and CDR2 LQKENI. The CDR3 totals 15 residues. Between the trimmed V and J ends, which lost 4 bases and 8 bases, there was a span of 18 bases. The CDR3 region is CASSLHTGTSDTIYF. CDR3 coding DNA: TGTGCCAGCTCACTACACACAGGGACATCGGACACCATATATTTT. Full variable domain (outside the CDR3, taken from reference TRBV18 and TRBJ1-3): NAGVMQNPRHLVRRRGQEARLRCSPMKGHSHVYWYRQLPEEGLKFMVYLQKENIIDESGMPKERFSAEFPKEGPSILRIQQVVRGDSAAYFCASSLHTGTSDTIYFGEGSWLTVV.

This clone was counted a single time. CDR3 amino acids: CASSVQGADSEAFF. CDR3 coding DNA: TGTGCCAGCAGCGTACAGGGGGCGGATAGTGAAGCTTTCTTT. This chain uses TRBV6-5 with TRBJ1-1; TRBD1 matches at 9 bases. Germline assignment: CDR1 MNHEY and CDR2 SVGAGI. J gave up 7 bases and V 6 bases, and 9 bases lay outside the gene matches. The CDR3 has 14 residues.

The CDR3 region is CASSASRYMNTEAFF. The CDR3 region has the DNA TGTGCCAGCAGCGCCTCCCGTTATATGAACACTGAAGCTTTCTTT. The chain has TRBV9 and TRBJ1-1; D not certain. With 3 bases removed from V and 0 bases from J, the gap between germline ends came to 12 bases. The CDR3 extends over 15 amino acids. Germline V gene sequence: CDR1 SGDLS, CDR2 YYNGEE. The whole variable domain, remainder taken from reference TRBV9 and TRBJ1-1, is DSGVTQTPKHLITATGQRVTLRCSPRSGDLSVYWYQQSLDQGLQFLIQYYNGEERAKGNILERFSAQQFPDLHSELNLSSLELGDSALYFCASSASRYMNTEAFFGQGTRLTVV.

V and J are TRBV5-1 and TRBJ2-1; a possible D gene is TRBD1 (5 bases). The CDR3 extends over 20 amino acids. V was pared by 3 bases and J by 0 bases, with 25 bases between. Germline values: CDR1 SGHRS, CDR2 YFSETQ. The CDR3 coding sequence is TGCGCCAGCAGCTATTTACAAGCCGTGGGGCGGACGAGCTCCTACAATGAGCAGTTCTTC. It encodes CASSYLQAVGRTSSYNEQFF.

The chain combines TRBV19 with TRBJ2-5, with TRBD2 matching 15 bases. The V and J ends lost 4 bases and 5 bases, in that order; junction bases with no gene match: 5. Germline lookup yields CDR1 LNHDA and CDR2 SQIVND (reference sequence). The CDR3 loop spans 16 amino acids. The CDR3 spells CASSRTSGGAWETQYF. The DNA for the CDR3 is TGTGCCAGTAGTAGGACTAGCGGGGGGGCCTGGGAGACCCAGTACTTC.

Comments on this clone: At one end, the junction sequence differs from germline, possibly due to a read error. This sequence joins TRBV7-2 and TRBJ2-7, with TRBD2 matching 10 bases. The closer fit of TRBJ2-1 to the DNA end suggests the J call may be wrong. The CDR3 has 13 amino acids. Germline values: CDR1 SGHTA, CDR2 FQGNSA. The CDR3 loop is CASSLAGAYEQFF. CDR3 in DNA: TGTGCCAGCAGCCTAGCGGGGGCATATGAGCAGTTCTTC.

This rearrangement joins TRBV2 to TRBJ1-4, with D perhaps TRBD1 (6 bases). Deletions cut 6 bases from V and 7 bases from J, with 18 bases between. CDR3 length: 15 residues. Per the germline V gene, CDR1 is SNHLY and CDR2 is FYNNEI. The CDR3 is CASRAQGLVIEKLFF. In DNA form, the CDR3 reads TGTGCCAGCAGGGCCCAGGGGTTGGTGATTGAAAAACTGTTTTTT.

This clone was seen only once. V gene TRBV7-8 combines with J gene TRBJ2-7, with no clear D. CDR1 and CDR2 (germline): SGHVS, FQNEAQ. The CDR3 consists of 12 residues. V shed 5 bases and J shed 5 bases, with 10 bases lying between them. The CDR3 is CASSPAPHEQYF. CDR3 in DNA: TGTGCCAGCAGCCCCGCGCCGCACGAGCAGTACTTC.

This clone has a single count. The chain carries TRBV6-6 and TRBJ2-3, with 8 bases lining up with TRBD2. CDR1 and CDR2 from the germline V gene are MNHNY and SVGAGI (reference sequence). After removal of 5 bases from V and 0 bases from J, the junction contained 10 bases not matched to a gene. This CDR3 has 17 residues. For the CDR3, the DNA is TGTGCCAGCAGTCCCTCGGATAGCGGGGCTAGCACAGATACGCAGTATTTT. Its translation: CASSPSDSGASTDTQYF.

Here the CDR3 DNA reads TGTGCCAGTAGTGGACGGGGAAATTCACCCCTCCACTTT. Residues: CASSGRGNSPLHF. The chain is built from TRBV19 and TRBJ1-6; D is undetermined. Trimming shortened V by 5 bases and J by 7 bases, and 9 bases separated the two germline ends. The CDR3 totals 13 residues. Germline values: CDR1 LNHDA, CDR2 SQIVND (reference sequence).

This clone was detected once. The genes are TRBV12-3 or TRBV12-4 and TRBJ2-3, with 9 bases that match TRBD2. The CDR3 contains 13 residues. J lost 10 bases, V lost 5 bases, and 7 bases had no gene match. In nucleotides, the CDR3 is TGTGCCAGCAGTCGGACTAGCGACTCCCCGCAGTATTTT. Translating gives CASSRTSDSPQYF.

The J gene is TRBJ1-1, the V gene TRBV4-2; D uncertain. The CDR3 loop spans 14 amino acids. V was pared by 0 bases and J by 1 base, with 6 bases between. The germline V gene encodes CDR1 LGHNA and CDR2 YNFKEQ. This CDR3 is CASSQERGNTEAFF. The CDR3 coding sequence is TGTGCCAGCAGCCAAGAACGGGGGAACACTGAAGCTTTCTTT.